These 16 T cell receptor beta chains were all obtained from the same sample, sequenced in a study of CD8 T cells in Susac syndrome. The authors reverse transcribed about 0.45 to 1 ug RNA with random hexamers. TCRdb re-called the immunoSEQ multiplex PCR reads through MiXCR, storing one row per CDR3 protein. The table has some 110,000 distinct CDR3 sequences, more than 90% seen once. The sample was CD4+ T cells from PBMCs. Receptor source: a human donor in good health.

The V call is TRBV2, the J call TRBJ2-7; D is possibly TRBD1 (6 bases). The CDR3 contains 14 residues. V gave up 4 bases and J gave up 7 bases, with 17 bases separating them. The germline V gene has CDR1 SNHLY and CDR2 FYNNEI. Here the CDR3 DNA reads TGTGCCAGCAGTGTTGGGCAGGGGATGGGGGAGCAGTACTTC. Encoded protein: CASSVGQGMGEQYF.

The chain combines TRBV29-1 with TRBJ1-3; D is possibly TRBD1 (6 bases). Germline V gives CDR1 SQVTM, CDR2 ANQGSEA. The V end was cut by 6 bases, the J end by 7 bases, with 16 bases between. This CDR3 is built from 13 residues. For the CDR3, the DNA is TGCAGCGTCTCTAGGGGGTTGGGCAACACCATATATTTT. Translation: CSVSRGLGNTIYF.

The rearrangement links TRBV9 to TRBJ1-5, with D possibly TRBD1 on 5 matching bases. This CDR3 is built from 16 residues. The germline gives CDR1 SGDLS, CDR2 YYNGEE. The V and J ends lost 4 bases and 6 bases respectively, with 20 bases between them. CDR3 DNA: TGTGCCAGCAGCCGGGACGGTGCCATGGGACCTCAGCCCCAGCATTTT. It is translated as CASSRDGAMGPQPQHF.

The genes are TRBV7-2 and TRBJ2-1; 14 bases are shared with TRBD2. The junction had 2 bases not matched to a gene; V was cut back by 2 bases and J by 5 bases. The CDR3 is made up of 16 amino acids. Germline CDR1 and CDR2: SGHTA and FQGNSA. Here the CDR3 DNA reads TGTGCCAGCAGCTTATTGGGACTAGCGGGGGACAATGAGCAGTTCTTC. The encoded protein is CASSLLGLAGDNEQFF.

The count of this clonotype is one. The V and J genes are TRBV5-4 and TRBJ2-7; 13 bases are a match to TRBD2. CDR1 and CDR2 from the germline V gene are SGHNT and YYREEE (reference sequence). CDR3 length: 15 amino acids. Trimming removed 5 bases from V and 5 bases from J; junction bases left unmatched: 7. In DNA, the CDR3 is TGTGCCAGCAGGACCGGGACTAGCGGGGTCAACGAGCAGTACTTC. Amino acids: CASRTGTSGVNEQYF.

This clonotype was seen only once. The chain has TRBV5-6 and TRBJ1-2; TRBD1 is a possible D gene (6 bases). This CDR3 has 16 residues. V gave up 2 bases and J gave up 4 bases, with 18 bases separating them. Looked up from germline, CDR1 is SGHDT and CDR2 is YYEEEE. CDR3 coding DNA: TGTGCCAGCAGCTTTCTTCAGGGAGGGGGGTTCTATGGCTACACCTTC. Protein product: CASSFLQGGGFYGYTF.

V usage is TRBV5-1 and J usage is TRBJ2-5; perhaps TRBD2 as D (5 bases). V lost 4 bases to trimming and J lost 0 bases, with 10 bases between them. In germline, CDR1 is SGHRS, CDR2 YFSETQ. This CDR3 comprises 14 residues. The CDR3 coding sequence is TGCGCCAGCAGCCCAGGACTGAACCAAGAGACCCAGTACTTC. This gives the protein CASSPGLNQETQYF.

The gene calls are TRBV6-4 and TRBJ2-3; D not certain. Trimming pared 2 bases from V and 2 bases from J, leaving 5 bases between. Per the germline V gene, CDR1 is MRHNA and CDR2 is SNTAGT. This CDR3 has 13 residues. The CDR3 reads CASSDHLTDTQYF. CDR3 sequence (DNA): TGTGCCAGCAGTGACCACCTCACAGATACGCAGTATTTT.

This chain joins TRBV20-1 and TRBJ2-3; 8 bases are a match to TRBD2. This CDR3 spans 14 amino acids. Germline CDR1 is DFQATT and CDR2 is SNEGSKA (reference sequence). The V segment lost 1 base and the J segment 5 bases; nucleotides outside the gene matches: 5. The CDR3 reads CSARAAGVGDTQYF. CDR3 DNA: TGCAGTGCTAGAGCAGCGGGAGTTGGAGATACGCAGTATTTT.

In DNA form, the CDR3 reads TGCGCCAGCAGCGAGGGGCCGGGACTAAGTGGGTACGAGCAGTACTTC. It translates to CASSEGPGLSGYEQYF. V is TRBV4-3 and J is TRBJ2-7; 7 bases are shared with TRBD2. Germline V CDR1 and CDR2: LGHNA, YSLEER. The length of the CDR3 is 16 residues. The ends lost 5 bases at V and 4 bases at J; junction bases unmatched: 14.

This clonotype was picked up one time. The chain employs TRBV6-2 or TRBV6-3 and TRBJ1-1; 9 positions match TRBD1. The CDR3 is 15 residues long. In germline, CDR1 is MNHEY, CDR2 SVGEGT. Trimming removed 6 bases from V and 2 bases from J; junction bases left unmatched: 7. The CDR3, as DNA: TGTGCCAGCAGCAGACCGGGACAGGGAAACACTGAAGCTTTCTTT. Translating it yields CASSRPGQGNTEAFF.

The chain recombines TRBV9 with TRBJ2-2, with a possible D match to TRBD1 (6 bases). Germline CDR1 and CDR2: SGDLS and YYNGEE. The CDR3 contains 13 residues. Deletions cut 5 bases from V and 7 bases from J, with 12 bases between. The CDR3 protein is CASSAPGVGELFF. For the CDR3, the DNA is TGTGCCAGCAGTGCCCCAGGGGTCGGGGAGCTGTTTTTT.

A single count supports this clonotype. The chain couples TRBV5-1 to TRBJ1-2; D might be TRBD1 (6 bases). Germline CDR1 SGHRS, CDR2 YFSETQ. This CDR3 has 13 amino acids. V dropped 0 bases and J dropped 8 bases, with 11 bases sitting between them. CDR3 sequence (DNA): TGCGCCAGCAGCTTGGCTCCAGGGGACGGCTACACCTTC. Its protein is CASSLAPGDGYTF.

The J gene is TRBJ2-7, the V gene TRBV3-1; 9 positions agree with TRBD2. The ends lost 1 base at V and 0 bases at J; junction bases unmatched: 13. Germline V gene lookup returns CDR1 LGHDT and CDR2 YNNKEL (reference sequence). This CDR3 has 19 residues. The CDR3 DNA reads as TGTGCCAGCAGCCAAGGACGTGGGCATAGCGGGAGAACCTCCTACGAGCAGTACTTC. Translation gives CASSQGRGHSGRTSYEQYF.

This rearrangement joins TRBV6-2 or TRBV6-3 to TRBJ2-1; D is possibly TRBD2 (5 bases). V lost 0 bases, J lost 8 bases, and 17 bases lay in between. The CDR3 is 16 amino acids. Germline CDR1 reads MNHEY; CDR2 reads SVGEGT. The CDR3 nucleotides read TGTGCCAGCAGTTACTCGAATTTTAGGAGGCGGGATGAGCAGTTCTTC. Translating it yields CASSYSNFRRRDEQFF.

The chain employs TRBV4-1 and TRBJ2-6, with a weak D call TRBD1 (6 bases). Germline CDR1 and CDR2: MGHRA and YSYEKL. This CDR3 is built from 20 residues. V was clipped by 4 bases and J by 0 bases, with 22 bases between them. CDR3: CASSRRTAYLSISGANVLTF. CDR3 coding DNA: TGCGCCAGCAGCCGGAGGACAGCATATTTGTCAATCTCTGGGGCCAACGTCCTGACTTTC.